One sample yielded the 17 T cell receptor beta chains listed below, sequenced in a study of blood T cells in healthy people across ages (dated by TCRdb to about 2015). Library preparation employed 5' RACE. A second about 7 to 11 cycle PCR used a sample-barcoded 5' primer and a J-beta primer mix. TCRdb reprocessed the public reads (quality trimming at Q25 with fastp, clone calling with MiXCR) and kept in-frame beta chains. CDR3 protein sequences are deduplicated, and each keeps its most common genes and DNA. The sample includes some 1,800,000 distinct CDR3 sequences, with about two fifths observed a single time. Roughly 24% of the sample belongs to the ten largest clones. Source material: blood. The origin of the receptors is a human donor in good health.

The chain joins TRBV6-1 to TRBJ2-3, with D possibly being TRBD2 (5 bases). The CDR3 runs to 14 residues. Germline V lookup: CDR1 MNHNS, CDR2 SASEGT. V was clipped by 6 bases and J by 1 base, with 11 bases between them. CDR3 DNA: TGTGCCAGCAGGAGGGAAAGGGGCACAGATACGCAGTATTTT. Protein: CASRRERGTDTQYF.

The chain recombines TRBV29-1 with TRBJ2-4; D remains ambiguous. Trimming removed 3 bases from V and 13 bases from J, with 13 bases in between. This CDR3 region has 11 residues. Germline V lookup: CDR1 SQVTM, CDR2 ANQGSEA. The CDR3 nucleotides are TGCAGCGTTGATTTAGTATCTGGGCAGTACTTC. It yields the protein CSVDLVSGQYF.

This clonotype came up a few times. A junction end diverges from the germline sequence, so it may reflect a read error. The CDR3 bases are TGTGCCGGCAGTGCCATAGGGACAGGGGGCCTAGTTTACAATGAGCAGTTCTTC. Translation: CAGSAIGTGGLVYNEQFF. This chain links TRBV28 with TRBJ2-1, with 12 positions matching TRBD1. The V gene's germline CDR1 is MDHEN and CDR2 SYDVKM. CDR3 length: 18 residues.

Comment on this clonotype: A much larger clone differs from this one at a single base, so this may be a read error. V usage is TRBV10-3 and J usage is TRBJ2-1; D tentatively fits TRBD1 or TRBD2 (5 bases each). The CDR3 totals 15 residues. CDR1 is ENHRY and CDR2 is SYGVKD in the germline V gene. Trimming stripped 2 bases from V and 6 bases from J, with 14 bases between. The CDR3 loop is CAISERDGPCNEQFF. Written as DNA, the CDR3 is TGTGCCATCAGTGAGAGGGACGGACCCTGCAATGAGCAGTTCTTC.

This chain uses TRBV12-3 or TRBV12-4 with TRBJ2-3, with 8 bases aligning to TRBD2. Trimming removed 6 bases from V and 5 bases from J; junction bases left unmatched: 7. The CDR3 is 14 residues long. The CDR3 bases are TGTGCCAGCAGGACGATAGCGGGGATAGATACGCAGTATTTT. Translated, it gives CASRTIAGIDTQYF.

In its sample, this clonotype was seen once. The gene calls are TRBV19 and TRBJ1-2; D gene uncertain. The CDR3 runs 11 residues. Germline V lookup: CDR1 LNHDA, CDR2 SQIVND (reference sequence). The ends were cut back, 6 bases at V and 10 bases at J, with 12 bases in the middle. This CDR3 is CASRIRDYYTF. The CDR3 DNA is TGTGCCAGTAGGATTCGGGATTACTACACCTTC.

The CDR3 sequence is CASSRDSLERNEQFF. The CDR3 coding sequence is TGTGCCAGCAGCCGAGACAGTTTAGAAAGGAATGAGCAGTTCTTC. The rearrangement joins TRBV7-3 to TRBJ2-1; D possibly corresponds to TRBD1 (5 bases). This CDR3 is 15 amino acids long. Germline V gene data show CDR1 as SGHTA and CDR2 as FQGTGA. Between the trimmed V and J ends, which lost 5 bases and 7 bases, there was a span of 18 bases.

V gene TRBV7-9 combines with J gene TRBJ1-1; 7 nucleotides match TRBD1. The length of the CDR3 is 14 residues. Germline V lookup: CDR1 SEHNR, CDR2 FQNEAQ (reference sequence). The trim removed 4 bases at V and 7 bases at J, leaving 9 bases unmatched. In DNA, the CDR3 is TGTGCCAGCAGCTCTCCGACAGGGTCAGATGAAGCTTTCTTT. It yields the protein CASSSPTGSDEAFF. The full variable domain, its missing parts supplied by reference TRBV7-9 and TRBJ1-1, is DTGVSQNPRHKITKRGQNVTFRCDPISEHNRLYWYRQTLGQGPEFLTYFQNEAQLEKSRLLSDRFSAERPKGSFSTLEIQRTEQGDSAMYLCASSSPTGSDEAFFGQGTRLTVV.

The CDR3 is CSASGGFGYTF. The CDR3 DNA sequence: TGCAGTGCTAGTGGTGGCTTTGGCTACACCTTC. This chain uses TRBV20-1 with TRBJ1-2; D is unresolved. CDR1 and CDR2 from the germline V gene are DFQATT and SNEGSKA (reference sequence). The CDR3 extends over 11 amino acids. V was pared by 3 bases and J by 7 bases, with 9 bases between.

The rearrangement uses TRBV27 and TRBJ2-5; 11 nucleotides match TRBD2. The germline CDR1 and CDR2 sequences are MNHEY and SMNVEV (reference sequence). Trimming at V came to 7 bases and at J to 2 bases, leaving 6 bases not matched to a gene. There are 15 residues in the CDR3. CDR3 nucleotides: TGTGCCAGCAAACTACTAGCGGGAGATCAAGAGACCCAGTACTTC. Residues: CASKLLAGDQETQYF.

This clonotype was seen a few times. The V gene is TRBV18, the J gene TRBJ2-3, with D unclear. CDR1 is KGHSH and CDR2 is LQKENI in the germline V gene. V lost 5 bases and J lost 1, with 10 bases in between. The CDR3 length is 14 residues. The CDR3 region is CASSAPIGTDTQYF. CDR3 DNA sequence: TGTGCCAGCTCAGCTCCCATCGGCACAGATACGCAGTATTTT.

The rearrangement links TRBV4-1 to TRBJ2-7; 13 nucleotides line up with TRBD2. V was pared by 4 bases and J by 0 bases, with 9 bases of the junction left unmatched. This CDR3 has 18 residues. Per the germline V gene, CDR1 is MGHRA and CDR2 is YSYEKL. As DNA, the CDR3 is TGCGCCAGCAGCCCGCGACTAGCGGGGGGCCTGAGCTCCTACGAGCAGTACTTC. Residues: CASSPRLAGGLSSYEQYF.

This clonotype came up once. The rearrangement links TRBV5-1 to TRBJ1-1, with 7 nucleotides matching TRBD1. V gave up 5 bases and J gave up 3 bases; unmatched junction bases: 10. Germline CDR1 reads SGHRS; CDR2 reads YFSETQ. CDR3 length: 15 amino acids. DNA for the CDR3: TGCGCCAGCAGGCTGACAGGGAGAGAAGACACTGAAGCTTTCTTT. Translation: CASRLTGREDTEAFF.

This clonotype has more than one count but fewer than ten. The chain carries TRBV4-1 and TRBJ2-7; D is unclear. Matching the DNA end better, TRBJ2-5 makes the J call doubtful. Germline CDR1 MGHRA, CDR2 YSYEKL. The CDR3 length is 15 residues. The DNA of the CDR3 is TGCGCCAGCAGCCAAGGAGGAGTGCGTTCAGAGACCCAGTACTTC. The encoded protein is CASSQGGVRSETQYF.

A few counts support this clonotype. The chain employs TRBV5-1 and TRBJ1-2; TRBD1 is a possible D gene (5 bases). Looked up from germline, CDR1 is SGHRS and CDR2 is YFSETQ. V was clipped by 1 base and J by 6 bases, with 10 bases between them. This CDR3 region has 13 residues. In nucleotides, the CDR3 is TGCGCCAGCAGCTTGTTGATGGGGGATGGCTACACCTTC. Translation gives CASSLLMGDGYTF.

The chain has TRBV7-9 and TRBJ2-4; 7 bases line up with TRBD1. The CDR3 covers 16 residues. The V gene's germline CDR1 is SEHNR and CDR2 FQNEAQ (reference sequence). The ends lost 5 bases at V and 3 bases at J; junction bases unmatched: 10. The CDR3 nucleotides are TGTGCCAGCAGCCCCAGTTACAGGGGAAACAAAAACATTCAGTACTTC. Protein: CASSPSYRGNKNIQYF.

The genes are TRBV18 and TRBJ1-6, with 7 bases identical to TRBD1. The V and J ends lost 2 bases and 9 bases, in that order; junction bases with no gene match: 13. Looked up from germline, CDR1 is KGHSH and CDR2 is LQKENI. The CDR3 extends over 17 amino acids. This CDR3 is CASSPGGGRGSGSPLHF. The CDR3 DNA follows: TGTGCCAGCTCACCAGGAGGGGGCAGAGGGTCGGGTTCACCCCTCCACTTT.